The 14 T cell receptor beta chains given below trace back to one sample, sequenced in a study of cytotoxic CD8 clonotypes in ibrutinib-treated CLL. Clones were read by immunoSEQ multiplex PCR, and TCRdb kept only the in-frame ones, dropping some. The table shows 150,000 to 200,000 clones, with roughly 88% occurring only once. The sample here was PBMCs, taken at disease progression, from a patient treated with ibrutinib. Receptors were obtained from a human donor with chronic lymphocytic leukemia.

The V and J genes are TRBV7-3 and TRBJ2-5; possibly TRBD2 for D (6 bases). The V end was cut by 5 bases, the J end by 7 bases, with 20 bases between. CDR1 is SGHTA and CDR2 is FQGTGA in the germline V gene. The CDR3 has 15 residues. The CDR3 protein is CASSIVSGSWGTQYF. CDR3 nucleotide sequence: TGTGCCAGCAGCATAGTTAGCGGAAGCTGGGGGACCCAGTACTTC.

V and J are TRBV9 and TRBJ1-2; no reliable D call. Germline CDR1 SGDLS, CDR2 YYNGEE. Trimming took off 6 bases at V and 4 bases at J, with 22 bases between the two ends. The CDR3 sequence is 16 residues long. CDR3 nucleotides: TGTGCCAGCAATCGGGGAGGGCATTTCCAGAGCTATGGCTACACCTTC. Its translation: CASNRGGHFQSYGYTF.

The rearrangement joins TRBV9 to TRBJ2-1, with 7 bases matching TRBD2. Germline CDR1 is SGDLS and CDR2 is YYNGEE. CDR3 length: 12 amino acids. Unmatched junction bases numbered 7, after V lost 10 bases and J lost 6 bases. This chain's CDR3 is CAAPCGSNEQFF. CDR3 DNA: TGTGCCGCCCCATGCGGGAGCAATGAGCAGTTCTTC.

V and J are TRBV4-2 and TRBJ2-3; 13 bases match TRBD2. Germline CDR1 is LGHNA and CDR2 is YNFKEQ. The trim removed 1 base at V and 14 bases at J, leaving 6 bases unmatched. The CDR3 loop spans 14 amino acids. The CDR3 loop is CASSQGTSGSFPYF. The DNA for the CDR3 is TGTGCCAGCAGCCAAGGGACTAGCGGGAGTTTTCCGTATTTT.

The chain carries TRBV6-1 and TRBJ1-5; no firm D call. This CDR3 contains 14 residues. V was trimmed by 7 bases and J by 0 bases, leaving 10 bases between them. Germline V CDR1 and CDR2: MNHNS, SASEGT. CDR3 DNA: TGTGCCAGCATTATAGACGGTAGCAATCAGCCCCAGCATTTT. This sequence encodes CASIIDGSNQPQHF.

The chain couples TRBV27 to TRBJ2-2, with TRBD1 as a possible D gene (6 bases). The germline CDR1 and CDR2 sequences are MNHEY and SMNVEV (reference sequence). Trimming took 9 bases from V and 6 from J, leaving 23 bases between them. The CDR3 extends over 16 amino acids. The CDR3 coding sequence is TGTGCCAGTTGCCGAACAGGGATCGCCGGCGCCGGGGAGCTGTTTTTT. Protein: CASCRTGIAGAGELFF.

V and J are TRBV4-1 and TRBJ2-4; D gene uncertain. The CDR3 runs to 15 residues. V was cut by 0 bases and J by 0 bases, with 6 bases left in between. Germline assignment: CDR1 MGHRA and CDR2 YSYEKL. The CDR3 DNA follows: TGCGCCAGCAGCCAAGATAACGGAGCCAAAAACATTCAGTACTTC. Amino acid sequence: CASSQDNGAKNIQYF.

The chain is built from TRBV30 and TRBJ1-3; TRBD1 is a possible D gene (5 bases). The V end lost 2 bases, the J end lost 7 bases, and 18 bases lay between the germline ends. Germline lookup yields CDR1 GTSNPN and CDR2 SVGIG (reference sequence). This CDR3 region has 15 residues. The CDR3 spells CAWSSAPGTGNTIYF. The CDR3 DNA reads as TGTGCCTGGAGTTCCGCTCCAGGGACGGGGAACACCATATATTTT.

This chain uses TRBV10-1 with TRBJ2-1; tentatively, D is TRBD2 (6 bases). The CDR3 is made up of 14 amino acids. Deletions cut 5 bases from V and 4 bases from J, with 12 bases between. Looked up from germline, CDR1 is WNHNN and CDR2 is SYGVQD (reference sequence). CDR3 loop: CASSQGGSYNEQFF. The CDR3 region has the DNA TGCGCCAGCAGTCAAGGAGGGAGTTACAATGAGCAGTTCTTC.

The V gene is TRBV28, the J gene TRBJ1-2, with 9 bases fitting TRBD1. V was pared by 5 bases and J by 7 bases, with 11 bases of the junction left unmatched. CDR3 length: 15 residues. Germline V gene sequence: CDR1 MDHEN, CDR2 SYDVKM. The CDR3 here is CASSTQQGASSGYTF. In nucleotides, the CDR3 is TGTGCCAGCAGTACTCAACAGGGGGCTTCGTCTGGCTACACCTTC.

The chain joins TRBV7-9 to TRBJ2-7, with 7 nucleotides matching TRBD2. After removal of 0 bases from V and 2 bases from J, the junction contained 4 bases not matched to a gene. CDR3 length: 15 amino acids. Germline lookup yields CDR1 SEHNR and CDR2 FQNEAQ (reference sequence). The CDR3 region has the DNA TGTGCCAGCAGCTTAGCGGGAGGGAACCCCTACGAGCAGTACTTC. It translates to CASSLAGGNPYEQYF.

CDR3 DNA sequence: TGTGCCAGCAGCCAGGGTGTGACCCAGTACTTC. Translation gives CASSQGVTQYF. The chain has TRBV14 and TRBJ2-5; D is uncertain. Trimming took off 3 bases at V and 7 bases at J, with 6 bases between the two ends. Looked up from germline, CDR1 is SGHDN and CDR2 is FVKESK. This CDR3 is built from 11 residues.

The chain recombines TRBV27 with TRBJ2-7; TRBD1 agrees at 11 bases. CDR1 and CDR2 (germline): MNHEY, SMNVEV (reference sequence). V lost 5 bases, J lost 4 bases, and 7 bases stayed unmatched. There are 15 residues in the CDR3. The CDR3 loop is CASSAPGQGVYEQYF. The CDR3 DNA sequence: TGTGCCAGCAGTGCCCCGGGACAGGGGGTTTACGAGCAGTACTTC.

The CDR3 region is CASSQGGFNEKLFF. The CDR3 region has the DNA TGTGCCAGCAGCCAAGGTGGATTTAATGAAAAACTGTTTTTT. The rearrangement uses TRBV7-2 and TRBJ1-4; the D is unclear. The CDR3 is 14 residues long. The germline V gene has CDR1 SGHTA and CDR2 FQGNSA. Trimming shortened V by 5 bases and J by 4 bases, and 11 bases separated the two germline ends.